Sequencing of this T cell receptor beta chain was carried out in a study of metastatic and nonmetastatic thyroid tumors. Study-wide background: A comparison of repertoires was made across blood and tumor or nodule tissue from malignant and benign thyroid patients.

Every patient underwent thyroid surgery untreated. Study-wide points: Malignant thyroid tumors reportedly exceeded benign nodules significantly in TCR beta diversity, with the difference appearing in blood and tumor.

Authors' analysis steps: Researchers built a distant-metastasis classifier for papillary thyroid cancer that drew on CDR3 differences across clinicopathological groups. TCRdb re-clonotyped the PCR reads via MiXCR. None of the V and J calls come from the authors' own analysis; TCRdb made them. The sample includes 30,000 to 45,000 clones, around 43% of them seen just once. V lost 6 bases and J lost 8; bases outside the gene matches: 13. Germline CDR1 is DFQATT and CDR2 is SNEGSKA (reference sequence). CDR3 length: 16 amino acids. In the case of this clone: Its antigen is unidentified.

The sequenced sample consisted of tumor tissue. The sequence derives from a male donor with papillary thyroid cancer or a benign thyroid nodule (not recorded which). Some clones in this sample may be carry-over from other donors' samples. This chain joins TRBV20-1 and TRBJ2-1; 13 positions agree with TRBD2. The DNA of the CDR3 is TGCAGTGCAACGGGACTAGCGGGGACGAGGGTCGATGAGCAGTTCTTC. This translates into CSATGLAGTRVDEQFF.